The present entry profiles one T cell receptor beta chain with its context. Its antigen is unidentified. This sample is part of a study of cytomegalovirus exposure and HLA in healthy donors. Notes on the study in general: The listing of fewer than 200 TCR beta chains classed them as cytomegalovirus-associated. A missense DCLRE1C variant was associated with V- and J-gene trimming of TCR beta chains in a later analysis, and an independent cohort replicated the association. Immune exposure data for these donors was limited to CMV serostatus. Most of the CMV-associated TCR beta chains (in a later analysis) appeared to be HLA-restricted.

The PCR used 60 Vbeta and 13 Jbeta primers. TCRdb's table, derived via immunoSEQ multiplex PCR, lists solely in-frame clones and lacks some. The sample holds about 65,000 clones; 55% to 65% are singletons and the top ten take 2.8%. This CDR3 is 15 amino acids long. Germline V gives CDR1 SGHAT, CDR2 FQNNGV. V lost 3 bases, J lost 0 bases, and 4 bases stayed unmatched. The chain employs TRBV11-2 and TRBJ2-7; 8 bases line up with TRBD2. Sequencing was performed on PBMCs. This TCR was recovered from a man aged 25 to 45 in good health and CMV-seronegative. The CDR3 sequence is CASSLERGSSYEQYF. The DNA for the CDR3 is TGTGCCAGCAGCTTGGAGCGGGGGAGCTCCTACGAGCAGTACTTC.